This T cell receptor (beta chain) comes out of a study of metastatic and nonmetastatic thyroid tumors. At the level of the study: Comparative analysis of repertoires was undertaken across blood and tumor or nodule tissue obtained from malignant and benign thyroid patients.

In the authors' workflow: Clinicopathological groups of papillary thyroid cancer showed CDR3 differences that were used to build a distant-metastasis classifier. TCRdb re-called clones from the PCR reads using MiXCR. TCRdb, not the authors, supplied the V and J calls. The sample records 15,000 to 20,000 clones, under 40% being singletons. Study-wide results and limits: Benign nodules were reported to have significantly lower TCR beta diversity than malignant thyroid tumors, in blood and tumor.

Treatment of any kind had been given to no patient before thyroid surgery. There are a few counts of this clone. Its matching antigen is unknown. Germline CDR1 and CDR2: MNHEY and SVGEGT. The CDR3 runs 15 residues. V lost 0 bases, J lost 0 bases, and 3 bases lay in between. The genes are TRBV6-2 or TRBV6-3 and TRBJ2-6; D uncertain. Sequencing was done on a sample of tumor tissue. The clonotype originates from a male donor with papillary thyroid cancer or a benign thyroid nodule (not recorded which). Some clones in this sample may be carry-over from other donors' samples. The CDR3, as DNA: TGTGCCAGCAGTTACTCTAGCTCTGGGGCCAACGTCCTGACTTTC. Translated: CASSYSSSGANVLTF.